This record concerns one TCR beta chain sequence. The antigen remains unidentified. The data originate from a study of T cell responses to AZD1222 COVID-19 vaccine. Notes on the study in general: Close to half of spike-specific TCRs reportedly recognize unmutated variant regions.

The CDR3 length is 17 residues. Germline V lookup: CDR1 MNHEY, CDR2 SMNVEV (reference sequence). Trimming pared 7 bases from V and 4 bases from J, leaving 26 bases between. The method was immunoSEQ multiplex PCR; TCRdb's version includes in-frame clones alone and lacks a portion of them. The repertoire includes about 140,000 clones, about 92% of them detected once, and approximately 12% sits in the top ten. The TCR originated in an adult who had recovered from COVID-19. This sequence joins TRBV27 and TRBJ2-7; D not certain. The sample here was peripheral blood, taken after recovery from COVID-19. The CDR3 DNA reads TGTGCCAGCATGAAGACTCTAGTTGGAGCTCTCTCTTACGAGCAGTACTTC. As protein: CASMKTLVGALSYEQYF.